Shown below are 32 T cell receptor beta chains from a single sample sequenced in a study of T cell responses to AZD1222 COVID-19 vaccine. Clones were sequenced by immunoSEQ multiplex PCR, and TCRdb holds only the in-frame ones, with some missing. The top ten clones hold approximately 4.2% of a sample with some 170,000 clones, about 90% of them seen once. The sample was peripheral blood, taken 28 days after the second dose of the MenACWY control vaccine. Source of these receptors: an adult who received the MenACWY meningococcal vaccine as a control.

The CDR3 region is CAWSVWLRGPAEAFF. The CDR3 DNA reads as TGTGCCTGGAGTGTGTGGCTACGGGGTCCGGCTGAAGCTTTCTTT. The V and J genes are TRBV30 and TRBJ1-1; no definite D call. In germline, CDR1 is GTSNPN, CDR2 SVGIG (reference sequence). The V and J ends lost 0 bases and 6 bases respectively, with 17 bases between them. The length of the CDR3 is 15 residues.

The chain couples TRBV5-4 to TRBJ2-7; 8 bases align to TRBD1. After removal of 3 bases from V and 3 bases from J, the junction contained 8 bases not matched to a gene. Germline lookup yields CDR1 SGHNT and CDR2 YYREEE (reference sequence). The CDR3 is 15 amino acids. CDR3 nucleotides: TGTGCCAGCAGCTCCAGAGACAGGGGATTCTACGAGCAGTACTTC. This gives the protein CASSSRDRGFYEQYF.

This clone showed up just a few times. The rearrangement links TRBV28 to TRBJ2-7; possibly TRBD2 for D (6 bases). The germline gives CDR1 MDHEN, CDR2 SYDVKM. The CDR3 runs 15 residues. V lost 6 bases to trimming and J lost 2 bases, with 17 bases between them. The CDR3 DNA sequence: TGTGCCAGCAGGTATAGGGGACTGGGCACCTACGAGCAGTACTTC. It encodes CASRYRGLGTYEQYF.

The chain combines TRBV6-4 with TRBJ2-2; 7 nucleotides match TRBD2. Germline CDR1 is MRHNA and CDR2 is SNTAGT. The V and J ends lost 6 bases and 2 bases, in that order; junction bases with no gene match: 3. The CDR3 runs to 14 residues. The CDR3 is CASSRDYNTGELFF. Here the CDR3 DNA reads TGTGCCAGCAGCCGGGACTACAACACCGGGGAGCTGTTTTTT.

V usage is TRBV11-2 and J usage is TRBJ1-1; D is unresolved. V was pared by 3 bases and J by 3 bases, with 11 bases between. From germline, CDR1 is SGHAT and CDR2 FQNNGV. The CDR3 length is 14 residues. CDR3 sequence: CASSFSPKDTEAFF. Here the CDR3 DNA reads TGTGCCAGCAGCTTTAGTCCAAAGGACACTGAAGCTTTCTTT. Variable domain in full (rest from reference TRBV11-2 and TRBJ1-1): EAGVAQSPRYKIIEKRQSVAFWCNPISGHATLYWYQQILGQGPKLLIQFQNNGVVDDSQLPKDRFSAERLKGVDSTLKIQPAKLEDSAVYLCASSFSPKDTEAFFGQGTRLTVV.

The gene calls are TRBV6-4 and TRBJ2-1, with 12 nucleotides matching TRBD2. The CDR3 covers 15 residues. Germline assignment: CDR1 MRHNA and CDR2 SNTAGT. After removal of 2 bases from V and 13 bases from J, the junction contained 9 bases not matched to a gene. The CDR3 DNA sequence: TGTGCCAGCAGTGACGTGACTAGCGGGAGAAAGGACCAGTTCTTC. Translating gives CASSDVTSGRKDQFF.

This clone has a single count. J is TRBJ2-5 and V is TRBV19, with TRBD1 identical over 7 bases. J lost 0 bases, V lost 6 bases, and 1 base had no gene match. This CDR3 has 13 residues. Germline CDR1 and CDR2: LNHDA and SQIVND (reference sequence). CDR3 sequence (DNA): TGTGCCAGTAGCACAGGGGACCAAGAGACCCAGTACTTC. It specifies CASSTGDQETQYF. The full variable domain, its missing parts supplied by reference TRBV19 and TRBJ2-5, is DGGITQSPKYLFRKEGQNVTLSCEQNLNHDAMYWYRQDPGQGLRLIYYSQIVNDFQKGDIAEGYSVSREKKESFPLTVTSAQKNPTAFYLCASSTGDQETQYFGPGTRLLVL.

The CDR3 protein is CASSPGEPPWGQYF. CDR3 sequence (DNA): TGTGCCAGCAGTCCCGGTGAGCCACCATGGGGGCAGTACTTC. The chain has TRBV28 and TRBJ2-7; D unclear. Germline CDR1 is MDHEN and CDR2 is SYDVKM. Between the trimmed V and J ends, which lost 5 bases and 9 bases, there was a span of 20 bases. CDR3 length: 14 amino acids.

This chain links TRBV15 with TRBJ1-4; no firm D call. The CDR3 is 18 amino acids. Trimming left V 1 base short and J 6 bases short, with 21 bases between. Germline V gene data show CDR1 as LNHNV and CDR2 as YYDKDF (reference sequence). The CDR3 here is CATSRARFWRPEYEKLFF. The CDR3 DNA is TGTGCCACCAGCAGAGCTCGATTTTGGCGTCCAGAGTATGAAAAACTGTTTTTT.

This clone appeared once. The chain carries TRBV9 and TRBJ2-4; TRBD1 might be the D (6 bases). CDR1 and CDR2 from the germline V gene are SGDLS and YYNGEE. This CDR3 is built from 19 residues. V was trimmed by 3 bases and J by 0 bases, leaving 22 bases between them. As DNA, the CDR3 is TGTGCCAGCAGCGCAGACCCGACCGGACAGCAGCTAGCCAAAAACATTCAGTACTTC. Encoded protein: CASSADPTGQQLAKNIQYF.

This clone appeared a single time. The gene calls are TRBV29-1 and TRBJ1-1; 8 bases map to TRBD1. The CDR3 length is 14 residues. V was pared by 6 bases and J by 0 bases, with 6 bases of the junction left unmatched. The germline CDR1 and CDR2 sequences are SQVTM and ANQGSEA. The CDR3 nucleotides are TGCAGCGTAGCGGACAGGGCCATGAACACTGAAGCTTTCTTT. Translating gives CSVADRAMNTEAFF.

The chain uses TRBV19 and TRBJ2-3; TRBD1 agrees at 7 bases. This CDR3 contains 17 residues. Germline CDR1 LNHDA, CDR2 SQIVND (reference sequence). Trimming removed 6 bases from V and 2 bases from J; junction bases left unmatched: 14. The CDR3 sequence: CASSPQRTGVHTDTQYF. In DNA form, the CDR3 reads TGTGCCAGTAGCCCTCAACGGACAGGCGTCCACACAGATACGCAGTATTTT.

The chain uses TRBV28 and TRBJ1-1, with no clear D. Germline CDR1 and CDR2: MDHEN and SYDVKM. There are 15 residues in the CDR3. V was cut by 2 bases and J by 0 bases, with 10 bases left in between. The CDR3 nucleotides read TGTGCCAGCAGTTTAAGTCGACACATGAACACTGAAGCTTTCTTT. Its protein is CASSLSRHMNTEAFF.

This chain links TRBV18 with TRBJ2-2, with D unresolved. From germline, CDR1 is KGHSH and CDR2 LQKENI. V was cut by 3 bases and J by 7 bases, with 12 bases left in between. The CDR3 extends over 14 amino acids. The CDR3 sequence: CASSPSSPLGELFF. The CDR3 nucleotides read TGTGCCAGCTCACCTTCGTCCCCCCTCGGGGAGCTGTTTTTT.

V and J are TRBV24-1 and TRBJ2-2; a possible D gene is TRBD1 (6 bases). Between the trimmed V and J ends, which lost 5 bases and 2 bases, there was a span of 14 bases. This CDR3 has 16 amino acids. Germline CDR1 KGHDR, CDR2 SFDVKD. CDR3 sequence reads: CATSGIRGPNTGELFF. As DNA, the CDR3 is TGTGCCACCAGTGGCATCAGGGGTCCTAACACCGGGGAGCTGTTTTTT.

The V gene is TRBV14, the J gene TRBJ2-7; D call uncertain. The CDR3 runs to 15 residues. Germline assignment: CDR1 SGHDN and CDR2 FVKESK. V was shortened by 1 base and J by 2 bases, with 12 bases between the two germline ends. The CDR3 region is CASSQVVNSPYEQYF. The CDR3 DNA follows: TGTGCCAGCAGCCAAGTGGTAAACAGCCCCTACGAGCAGTACTTC. The whole variable domain, filled in from reference TRBV14 and TRBJ2-7, reads EAGVTQFPSHSVIEKGQTVTLRCDPISGHDNLYWYRRVMGKEIKFLLHFVKESKQDESGMPNNRFLAERTGGTYSTLKVQPAELEDSGVYFCASSQVVNSPYEQYFGPGTRLTVT.

V gene TRBV9 combines with J gene TRBJ1-4; no clear D. V lost 4 bases and J 4 bases, leaving 14 bases between the germline ends. The CDR3 length is 15 residues. The germline CDR1 and CDR2 sequences are SGDLS and YYNGEE. CDR3 loop: CASSRPGSDNEKLFF. DNA for the CDR3: TGTGCCAGCAGCAGACCGGGGTCGGATAATGAAAAACTGTTTTTT. Based on the CDR3 plus reference TRBV9 and TRBJ1-4, the full variable domain is DSGVTQTPKHLITATGQRVTLRCSPRSGDLSVYWYQQSLDQGLQFLIQYYNGEERAKGNILERFSAQQFPDLHSELNLSSLELGDSALYFCASSRPGSDNEKLFFGSGTQLSVL.

The V gene is TRBV28, the J gene TRBJ2-5; no reliable D call. The CDR3 covers 12 residues. V shed 3 bases and J shed 5 bases, with 7 bases lying between them. CDR1 is MDHEN, CDR2 SYDVKM, per germline. CDR3 amino acids: CASSFVQETQYF. For the CDR3, the DNA is TGTGCCAGCAGTTTCGTCCAGGAGACCCAGTACTTC.

The rearrangement uses TRBV5-1 and TRBJ1-1, with TRBD1 as a possible D gene (6 bases). The CDR3 extends over 14 amino acids. V was clipped by 5 bases and J by 5 bases, with 16 bases between them. Per the germline V gene, CDR1 is SGHRS and CDR2 is YFSETQ. CDR3 nucleotide sequence: TGCGCCAGCAGTTCACAGGGTGGGGAAACTGAAGCTTTCTTT. Protein product: CASSSQGGETEAFF.

The sample holds a few counts of this clone. The chain links TRBV5-1 to TRBJ2-7; 9 bases are a match to TRBD1. CDR3 size: 14 residues. The germline V gene has CDR1 SGHRS and CDR2 YFSETQ. The trim removed 5 bases at V and 5 bases at J, leaving 8 bases unmatched. The CDR3 region has the DNA TGCGCCAGCAGTGCCGGGACAGGGAATAACGAGCAGTACTTC. It translates to CASSAGTGNNEQYF.

DNA of the CDR3: TGTGCCAGTAGCAAGCTAGCGGGAGGACACAATGAGCAGTTCTTC. This translates into CASSKLAGGHNEQFF. The genes are TRBV19 and TRBJ2-1, with 11 bases identical to TRBD2. The trim removed 6 bases at V and 5 bases at J, leaving 6 bases unmatched. The CDR3 consists of 15 residues. The germline V gene has CDR1 LNHDA and CDR2 SQIVND (reference sequence).

This clone was observed once. This chain connects TRBV30 to TRBJ2-5, with 15 bases fitting TRBD2. Looked up from germline, CDR1 is GTSNPN and CDR2 is SVGIG (reference sequence). The CDR3 runs 16 residues. The V segment lost 2 bases and the J segment 4 bases; nucleotides outside the gene matches: 5. DNA for the CDR3: TGTGCCTGGAGTTTCGGACTAGCGGGAGGGTCAGAGACCCAGTACTTC. Protein sequence: CAWSFGLAGGSETQYF.

The chain links TRBV28 to TRBJ1-2; 9 bases align to TRBD1. With V trimmed by 4 bases and J by 6 bases, 12 bases remained unmatched. This CDR3 contains 16 residues. The germline CDR1 and CDR2 sequences are MDHEN and SYDVKM. The chain's CDR3 is CASSSTQGALSNGYTF. The CDR3, as DNA: TGTGCCAGCAGTTCGACACAGGGGGCGCTTTCGAATGGCTACACCTTC.

The chain uses TRBV19 and TRBJ2-1, with 8 bases that match TRBD2. CDR1 and CDR2 from the germline V gene are LNHDA and SQIVND (reference sequence). Trimming cost V 5 bases and J 4 bases; bases outside gene matches: 7. The CDR3 length is 15 residues. This CDR3 reads CASSAGRAGYNEQFF. The CDR3 nucleotides read TGTGCCAGTAGTGCCGGGAGGGCGGGGTACAATGAGCAGTTCTTC.

J is TRBJ1-6 and V is TRBV14; D gene ambiguous. The V end lost 3 bases, the J end lost 6 bases, and 15 bases lay between the germline ends. This CDR3 comprises 16 residues. Looked up from germline, CDR1 is SGHDN and CDR2 is FVKESK. The CDR3 nucleotides are TGTGCCAGCAGCCACGGGGTTTACCTTCTTAATTCACCCCTCCACTTT. Its translation is CASSHGVYLLNSPLHF.

The J gene is TRBJ1-2, the V gene TRBV28; possible D gene TRBD1, 6 bases. The ends were cut back, 5 bases at V and 0 bases at J, with 16 bases in the middle. The CDR3 covers 16 residues. Germline V gene data show CDR1 as MDHEN and CDR2 as SYDVKM. This chain's CDR3 is CASSPPSDRSNYGYTF. The CDR3 DNA follows: TGTGCCAGCAGTCCGCCTTCAGACAGGTCTAACTATGGCTACACCTTC.

The CDR3 DNA is TGTGCCAGCAGCCTCCACAGGGGGCGAGGCACCGGGGAGCTGTTTTTT. Amino acids: CASSLHRGRGTGELFF. V is TRBV2 and J is TRBJ2-2; 9 bases match TRBD1. The CDR3 contains 16 residues. Looked up from germline, CDR1 is SNHLY and CDR2 is FYNNEI. The ends lost 6 bases at V and 4 bases at J; junction bases unmatched: 9. Using reference TRBV2 and TRBJ2-2 for the parts outside the CDR3, the full variable domain is EPEVTQTPSHQVTQMGQEVILRCVPISNHLYFYWYRQILGQKVEFLVSFYNNEISEKSEIFDDQFSVERPDGSNFTLKIRSTKLEDSAMYFCASSLHRGRGTGELFFGEGSRLTVL.

The chain couples TRBV19 to TRBJ2-1; possibly TRBD2 for D (5 bases). The CDR3 has 16 residues. CDR1 and CDR2 from the germline V gene are LNHDA and SQIVND (reference sequence). V dropped 5 bases and J dropped 9 bases, with 23 bases sitting between them. The CDR3 loop reads CASSPPGRRSGTEQFF. CDR3 nucleotide sequence: TGTGCCAGTAGTCCCCCGGGAAGGCGGTCCGGCACTGAGCAGTTCTTC.

The chain combines TRBV28 with TRBJ1-3; perhaps TRBD1 as D (5 bases). The CDR3 totals 18 residues. V was pared by 3 bases and J by 2 bases, with 20 bases between. Germline loops: CDR1 MDHEN, CDR2 SYDVKM. The CDR3 sequence: CASSLSVRDPIAGNTIYF. CDR3 sequence (DNA): TGTGCCAGCAGTTTGTCGGTGAGGGACCCGATCGCTGGAAACACCATATATTTT.

The V gene is TRBV7-3, the J gene TRBJ2-2; D unresolved. CDR3 length: 12 amino acids. V was trimmed by 5 bases and J by 3 bases, leaving 4 bases between them. Germline loops: CDR1 SGHTA, CDR2 FQGTGA. The CDR3 nucleotides read TGTGCCAGCAGCACCTACACCGGGGAGCTGTTTTTT. It codes for CASSTYTGELFF. Together with reference TRBV7-3 and TRBJ2-2, the CDR3 gives the full variable domain: GAGVSQTPSNKVTEKGKYVELRCDPISGHTALYWYRQSLGQGPEFLIYFQGTGAADDSGLPNDRFFAVRPEGSVSTLKIQRTERGDSAVYLCASSTYTGELFFGEGSRLTVL.

CDR3 in amino acids: CASSWGYTGFGSPLHF. CDR3 sequence (DNA): TGTGCCAGCAGCTGGGGATACACAGGGTTTGGTTCACCCCTCCACTTT. The chain carries TRBV11-2 and TRBJ1-6, with a weak D call TRBD1 (6 bases). This CDR3 comprises 16 residues. CDR1 is SGHAT and CDR2 is FQNNGV in the germline V gene. V gave up 4 bases and J gave up 9 bases, with 19 bases separating them.

This rearrangement joins TRBV18 to TRBJ2-2, with no clear D. The CDR3 loop spans 15 amino acids. The V end was cut by 5 bases, the J end by 5 bases, with 15 bases between. Per the germline V gene, CDR1 is KGHSH and CDR2 is LQKENI. The CDR3 sequence is CASSSGPQLTGELFF. The CDR3 coding sequence is TGTGCCAGCTCAAGTGGGCCTCAGCTTACCGGGGAGCTGTTTTTT.